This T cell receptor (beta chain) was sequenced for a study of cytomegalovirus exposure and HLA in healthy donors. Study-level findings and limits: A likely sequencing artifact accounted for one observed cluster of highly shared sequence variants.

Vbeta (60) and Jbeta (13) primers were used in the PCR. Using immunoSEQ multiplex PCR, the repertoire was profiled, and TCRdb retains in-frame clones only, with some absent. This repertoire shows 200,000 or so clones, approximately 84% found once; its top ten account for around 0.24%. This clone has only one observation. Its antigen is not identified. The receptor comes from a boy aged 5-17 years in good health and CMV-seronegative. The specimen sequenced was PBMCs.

The CDR3 sequence is CASSRGAESTDTQYF. For the CDR3, the DNA is TGTGCCAGCAGCCGCGGAGCGGAAAGCACAGATACGCAGTATTTT. This chain uses TRBV5-4 with TRBJ2-3; weak D call: TRBD2 (5 bases). This CDR3 is built from 15 residues. Germline loops: CDR1 SGHNT, CDR2 YYREEE (reference sequence). V dropped 4 bases and J dropped 0 bases, with 12 bases sitting between them.